This T cell receptor beta chain was captured in a study of beta chain features in type 1 diabetes (dated by TCRdb to 2017 to 2018). A note on the overall study: Mean age, gender distribution, total cell number and subset yield were not different between patients and healthy donors. Across all samples, around 100 million sorted cells were examined, and cell number per subset correlated strongly with RNA yield. The study compared TCRB repertoires of sorted circulating CD4+ T cell subsets between recently diagnosed type 1 diabetes patients and matched healthy donors. Regulatory and stem cell-like memory subsets were obtained from only 8 patients and about eight healthy donors, while naive and central memory subsets were obtained from all 30 or so donors. The study at large found these results: Because the HLA sub-analyses included only small numbers of individuals, any influence of HLA type on TCRB rearrangement was left unresolved. A moderate but significant shortening of TCRB CDR3 length was observed in type 1 diabetes patients in all four CD4+ subsets. PCR may preferentially amplify shorter templates, but because patient and control samples were amplified and corrected together, any resulting skew would affect both groups equally. Because cDNA rather than genomic DNA was sequenced, highly expressing activated cells could have been over-represented, although no difference in activation and CD3 levels was found between groups. At VDJ recombination sites, type 1 diabetes patients had fewer insertions and more deleted nucleotides, which implies abnormalities in thymic rearrangement. Naive, central memory and regulatory TCRB repertoires appeared to be more alike among patients than among healthy donors.

The entire isolated RNA was reverse transcribed using the High Capacity cDNA Reverse Transcription Kit, and thus expressed TCRB transcripts were sequenced. Deep immunoSEQ sequencing was applied to naive, central memory and regulatory T cell samples, giving an average of roughly 3.3 million total reads per sample. Sorted cells were lysed in RLT buffer and RNA was extracted with DNase-treated RNeasy Micro or Mini kits, depending on cell number. To prevent cross-contamination, each cell subset was processed individually, whereas patient and healthy donor samples were processed jointly. TCRB sequences were amplified from cDNA with the immunoSEQ multiplex PCR, producing 87-bp fragments spanning the CDR3 region. Sequencing of the amplicons was done on the Illumina HiSeq platform. The published analysis was carried out like this. PCR bias was corrected computationally using synthetic template baselines, and reads within Hamming distance 2 were collapsed, with unmergeable singletons discarded. Reads were aligned to IMGT to assign V, D and J genes, CDR3 length, and insertions or deletions at six rearrangement sites. Within each subset, clonotype counts were normalized to sorted cell number, after which true diversity and Gini coefficients were computed with the tcR R package. Repertoire sharing was quantified using the overlap coefficient calculated on TCRB nucleotide sequences. Out-of-frame TCRB sequences from naive cells were analyzed to stand in for the pre-selection repertoire. Held by TCRdb, this immuneACCESS table contains in-frame sequences only and omits some clones. Under half of the omission traces to an unresolved V gene where checked; the cause of the rest is unknown. V, J and clone size are those of that table, while D and trimming were read from the DNA. The sample has 600,000 to 650,000 clones on record, about 16% of them singletons. Under 0.095% of the sample is held by the ten biggest clonotypes.

CDR1 LGHNA and CDR2 YSLEER were looked up in the germline V gene. Its CDR3 holds 15 amino acids, cysteine through phenylalanine. Only CDR3 DNA is held: 45 bases, read in frame from base 1. The germline ends are 9 bases apart after V is trimmed by 0 bases and J by 4 bases. As concerns this clone: It has no known antigen specificity. One base away there is no much larger clone; base qualities are not given.

A single peripheral blood draw of around 0.11 L on average was collected from each donor into heparinised tubes. A BD FACSAria II was used to sort naive, central memory, regulatory and stem cell-like memory CD4+ T cells with a panel that included CD45RO, CCR7, CD25, CD127, CD95 and CD27. Purity was above 98% for every sorted population. PBMCs were separated immediately by Lymphoprep density gradient centrifugation and were stained directly, without being cultured. So that batch effects would be minimized, each experiment stained and sorted samples in pairs, pairing one healthy donor with one patient.

The clonotype was recovered from a man between 18 and 29 years old in good health. The V gene is TRBV4-3 and the J gene is TRBJ1-4, with the D segment identity uncertain. Sample: naive CD4+ T cells from blood. Reading the label with the study, this specimen's cell subset or site is: true naive CD4+ T cells. The CDR3 reads CASSQEGHFNEKLFF. The bases are TGCGCCAGCAGCCAAGAAGGGCACTTTAATGAAAAACTGTTTTTT.